The 7 T cell receptor beta chains in this list originate from one sample, sequenced in a study of blood T cell repertoires in COVID-19. The protocol was immunoSEQ multiplex PCR, while the TCRdb copy is restricted to in-frame clones and leaves out a portion. This table holds about 54,000 clones, 81% found once. Sample: peripheral blood. The receptors originated from a woman aged 55-70 years with acute or convalescent COVID-19.

This chain joins TRBV5-4 and TRBJ2-1, with 12 bases lining up with TRBD2. Germline V lookup: CDR1 SGHNT, CDR2 YYREEE (reference sequence). CDR3 length: 16 residues. V shed 4 bases, J shed 5 bases, and the junction held 7 bases outside the gene matches. CDR3 in DNA: TGTGCCAGCAGCCCCTGGACTAGCGGGGCAGACAATGAGCAGTTCTTC. Encoded protein: CASSPWTSGADNEQFF.

The chain employs TRBV18 and TRBJ2-3, with TRBD1 matching over 11 bases. The CDR3 length is 15 residues. J lost 5 bases, V lost 0 bases, and 1 base had no gene match. From germline, CDR1 is KGHSH and CDR2 LQKENI. The chain's CDR3 is CASSPPGQGGDTQYF. CDR3 coding DNA: TGTGCCAGCTCACCACCGGGACAGGGGGGAGATACGCAGTATTTT.

V and J are TRBV3-1 (or the pseudogene TRBV3-2) and TRBJ2-2; TRBD2 aligns across 8 bases. The CDR3 is 15 residues long. The germline V gene has CDR1 LGHDT and CDR2 YNNKEL (reference sequence). Trimming removed 6 bases from V and 1 base from J; junction bases left unmatched: 4. This chain's CDR3 is CASRRSGRNTGELFF. As DNA, the CDR3 is TGTGCCAGCAGAAGGAGCGGGAGGAACACCGGGGAGCTGTTTTTT.

This clone came up once. This chain uses TRBV30 with TRBJ2-6; TRBD2 is a possible D gene (7 bases). Germline values: CDR1 GTSNPN, CDR2 SVGIG (reference sequence). The CDR3 runs to 16 residues. The V end was cut by 2 bases, the J end by 1 base, with 12 bases between. CDR3 protein: CAWSRGGQSGANVLTF. The CDR3 DNA reads as TGTGCCTGGAGTAGGGGGGGGCAGTCTGGGGCCAACGTCCTGACTTTC.

The V gene is TRBV19, the J gene TRBJ2-1, with 9 positions matching TRBD2. Trimming at V came to 6 bases and at J to 0 bases, leaving 6 bases not matched to a gene. Germline loops: CDR1 LNHDA, CDR2 SQIVND (reference sequence). This CDR3 has 16 residues. CDR3 protein: CASRSGLASSYNEQFF. The CDR3 bases are TGTGCCAGTAGATCAGGACTAGCGAGCTCCTACAATGAGCAGTTCTTC.

Remarks on this clone: This CDR3 is also generated by other DNA sequences in the sample. The rearrangement uses TRBV3-1 (or the pseudogene TRBV3-2) and TRBJ2-3, with D possibly TRBD2 on 5 matching bases. Germline CDR1 reads LGHDT; CDR2 reads YNNKEL (reference sequence). The CDR3 has 13 residues. The germline V and J ends were trimmed by 4 bases and 4 bases, with 9 bases remaining between them. The DNA for the CDR3 is TGTGCCAGCAGCCTTCGAGGGCCAGATACGCAGTATTTT. It codes for CASSLRGPDTQYF.

The rearrangement uses TRBV24-1 and TRBJ2-4; TRBD2 agrees at 8 bases. The ends lost 3 bases at V and 2 bases at J; junction bases unmatched: 5. The CDR3 covers 16 residues. Germline-derived CDR1 and CDR2 are KGHDR and SFDVKD. CDR3 nucleotides: TGTGCCACCAGTGATCGGGAGGGTGGGCCCAAAAACATTCAGTACTTC. Protein product: CATSDREGGPKNIQYF.